A selection of T cell receptor beta chains follows, all from one sample in a study of cytomegalovirus exposure and HLA in healthy donors. The assay was immunoSEQ multiplex PCR, and TCRdb's table has in-frame clones only and misses some. This sample's clone table lists tens of thousands of clones. The sequenced material came from PBMCs. The receptors stem from a woman in her thirties or forties in good health and CMV-seropositive. The CDR3 runs from the conserved cysteine through the conserved F or W. The order of the fields is J gene, V gene, clone size, D gene, CDR3 protein, CDR3 DNA. A D gene is named only where the DNA matches it firmly. Rows may omit the clone size; those that give it use once, few, many or a size class.

J gene: TRBJ1-1
V gene: TRBV6-5
clone size: .
D gene: .
CDR3 protein: CASSPQGYKAFF
CDR3 DNA: TGTGCCAGCAGCCCTCAGGGGTACAAAGCTTTCTTT

J gene: TRBJ2-2
V gene: TRBV9
clone size: .
D gene: .
CDR3 protein: CASSVVPSVNWNTGELFF
CDR3 DNA: TGTGCCAGCAGCGTAGTCCCTAGCGTAAACTGGAACACCGGGGAGCTGTTTTTT

J gene: TRBJ2-6
V gene: TRBV30
clone size: .
D gene: TRBD1
CDR3 protein: CAWSGRQGAAGANVLTF
CDR3 DNA: TGTGCCTGGAGTGGGAGACAGGGGGCAGCTGGGGCCAACGTCCTGACTTTC

J gene: TRBJ1-2
V gene: TRBV27
clone size: .
D gene: .
CDR3 protein: CASRTPGGSIGYTF
CDR3 DNA: TGTGCCAGCAGGACACCGGGAGGATCTATTGGCTACACCTTC

J gene: TRBJ1-5
V gene: TRBV27
clone size: .
D gene: TRBD1
CDR3 protein: CASSPDRGNQPQHF
CDR3 DNA: TGTGCCAGCAGTCCCGACAGGGGGAATCAGCCCCAGCATTTT

J gene: TRBJ2-3
V gene: TRBV7-2
clone size: .
D gene: TRBD2
CDR3 protein: CASSSHLAGGPDAQYF
CDR3 DNA: TGTGCCAGCAGCTCTCATCTAGCGGGAGGGCCCGATGCGCAGTATTTT

J gene: TRBJ1-1
V gene: TRBV7-3
clone size: .
D gene: TRBD1
CDR3 protein: CASSLDRDTEAFF
CDR3 DNA: TGTGCCAGCAGCTTGGACAGGGACACTGAAGCTTTCTTT

J gene: TRBJ1-1
V gene: TRBV4-1
clone size: medium-sized
D gene: .
CDR3 protein: CASSQGANTEAFF
CDR3 DNA: TGCGCCAGCAGCCAAGGCGCGAACACTGAAGCTTTCTTT

J gene: TRBJ1-1
V gene: TRBV5-1
clone size: .
D gene: .
CDR3 protein: CASSLGGTGTMNTEAFF
CDR3 DNA: TGCGCCAGCAGCCTAGGGGGAACAGGGACAATGAACACTGAAGCTTTCTTT

J gene: TRBJ2-4
V gene: TRBV25-1
clone size: .
D gene: .
CDR3 protein: CASSTSYIQYF
CDR3 DNA: TGTGCCAGCAGTACGAGTTACATTCAGTACTTC